The rows below give T cell receptor beta chains drawn from one sample of a study of blood T cell repertoires in COVID-19. Clones were sequenced by immunoSEQ multiplex PCR, and TCRdb holds only the in-frame ones, with some missing. Altogether hundreds of thousands of clones are present, around 90% being singletons, with the ten largest covering 2.5% to 3%. The sequencing sample was made of PBMCs or T cells enriched from blood (not recorded which). The receptors derive from a woman aged 25 to 45 with acute COVID-19. CDR3s include the opening cysteine and the closing phenylalanine or tryptophan. The D gene is left open where the match is weak. The size field is filled for only some rows; it gives once, few, many or a size class.

TRBJ2-1 once TRBD1 16 TRBV5-1 TGCGCCAGCAGCTTGGGTACAGGGGTCTTCTTCAATGAGCAGTTCTTC CASSLGTGVFFNEQFF
TRBJ2-5 - - 13 TRBV7-9 TGTGCCAGCTCAGGGTTTGGGGGGGAGACCCAGTACTTC CASSGFGGETQYF
TRBJ1-1 - TRBD1 14 TRBV27 TGTGCCAGCAGTTTATCGGGACAGAATAATGAAGCTTTCTTT CASSLSGQNNEAFF
TRBJ2-2 - TRBD1 13 TRBV19 TGTGCCAGTACCAGGGGGCGAACCGGGGAGCTGTTTTTT CASTRGRTGELFF
TRBJ1-4 - - 15 TRBV7-9 TGTGCCAGCAGCTTTGGGTCACAGAATAATGAAAAACTGTTTTTT CASSFGSQNNEKLFF
TRBJ2-7 - - 15 TRBV19 TGTGCCAGTAGTGCTACGTTAAGGAGCTCCTACGAGCAGTACTTC CASSATLRSSYEQYF
TRBJ2-7 - TRBD2 15 TRBV5-4 TGTGCCAGCAGCATGGGACTAGCGGGGATCTACGAGCAGTACTTC CASSMGLAGIYEQYF
TRBJ2-5 once - 14 TRBV6-1 TGTGCCAGCAGTGATAGTCAACTCCAAGAGACCCAGTACTTC CASSDSQLQETQYF
TRBJ2-7 - - 13 TRBV30 TGTGCCTGGGCGCCGGACAGCTCCTACGAGCAGTACTTC CAWAPDSSYEQYF
TRBJ1-2 - - 12 TRBV29-1 TGCAGCGTTGAAGAGGGAGTCTATGGCTACACCTTC CSVEEGVYGYTF
TRBJ1-1 - - 12 TRBV12-3/TRBV12-4 TGTGCCAGCAGTTCTTATAGAACTGAAGCTTTCTTT CASSSYRTEAFF
TRBJ2-7 - TRBD1 18 TRBV2 TGTGCCAGCAGTTATCCGGGACAGGGTAGGAGGTCTTCCTACGAGCAGTACTTC CASSYPGQGRRSSYEQYF
TRBJ2-1 - - 17 TRBV10-1 TGCGCCAGCAGTGAGTCGTCTCGGGGAAGGTCAAGCAATGAGCAGTTCTTC CASSESSRGRSSNEQFF
TRBJ1-4 - TRBD1 16 TRBV4-3 TGCGCCAGCAGCCAAGATACCGAGACAGGGGATGAAAAACTGTTTTTT CASSQDTETGDEKLFF
TRBJ2-2 - - 15 TRBV19 TGTGCCAGCCATGGGGCTTCTTGGAACACCGGGGAGCTGTTTTTT CASHGASWNTGELFF
TRBJ2-1 - - 11 TRBV10-3 TGTGCCATCAGTGCACAAAATGAGCAGTTCTTC CAISAQNEQFF
TRBJ2-3 once - 13 TRBV14 TGTGCCAGCAGCCAGCAGGGTAGAGATACGCAGTATTTT CASSQQGRDTQYF
TRBJ2-7 - - 16 TRBV14 TGTGCCAGCAGCCAAGATCCCCCGGGGACACCCTACGAGCAGTACTTC CASSQDPPGTPYEQYF
TRBJ1-3 - TRBD1 17 TRBV10-1 TGCGCCAGCAGTGAGCGCGTAGGGACAGGGGGTGGAAACACCATATATTTT CASSERVGTGGGNTIYF
TRBJ1-2 - - 15 TRBV5-8 TGTGCCAGCAGCTCAAGCTTGGACAGAAACTATGGCTACACCTTC CASSSSLDRNYGYTF
TRBJ2-7 - - 11 TRBV20-1 TGCAGTGCTAGGCAGGGTTACGAGCAGTACTTC CSARQGYEQYF
TRBJ2-7 - TRBD2 15 TRBV4-1 TGCGCCAGCAGCCAAGACGCCGGGACTACCTACGAGCAGTACTTC CASSQDAGTTYEQYF
TRBJ2-2 - TRBD2 18 TRBV2 TGTGCCAGCAGTGAATGGGTAGCGGGGGACCCGAACACCGGGGAGCTGTTTTTT CASSEWVAGDPNTGELFF
TRBJ1-1 - - 15 TRBV6-5 TGTGCCAGCAGTAAGAGGAACAGGGTGAACACTGAAGCTTTCTTT CASSKRNRVNTEAFF
TRBJ2-2 - - 13 TRBV7-2 TGTGCCAGCAGCTCCCGGTTTAGCGCCGAGCTGTTTTTT CASSSRFSAELFF
TRBJ1-1 - - 14 TRBV4-2 TGTGCCAGCAGCCAAGAAAGATGGGAGTATGAAGCTTTCTTT CASSQERWEYEAFF
TRBJ2-1 - TRBD2 14 TRBV19 TGTGCCAGTAGTTTAAGCGGGGGCGTCAATGAGCAGTTCTTC CASSLSGGVNEQFF
TRBJ1-5 - - 15 TRBV19 TGTGCCAGTAGTGTAGCGGGAAGGCCAAATCAGCCCCAGCATTTT CASSVAGRPNQPQHF
TRBJ2-5 - - 11 TRBV20-1 TGCAGTGCTATGGAGAAAGAGACCCAGTACTTC CSAMEKETQYF
TRBJ2-1 - TRBD1 15 TRBV19 TGTGCCAGTAGTAGCGGACAGGGTTTATGGGATGAGCAGTTCTTC CASSSGQGLWDEQFF
TRBJ1-2 - - 13 TRBV3-1/TRBV3-2 TGTGCCAGCAGCATGACGGAGCTTTATGGCTACACCTTC CASSMTELYGYTF
TRBJ2-1 - - 15 TRBV5-1 TGCGCCAGCAGTCGAGGTGGGGGGATAGGGAATGAGCAGTTCTTC CASSRGGGIGNEQFF
TRBJ1-3 - - 13 TRBV25-1 TGTGCCAGCAGCGGGGACTCTGGAAACACCATATATTTT CASSGDSGNTIYF
TRBJ1-1 - - 15 TRBV15 TGTGCCACCAGCAGAGCGGGACACAAGAACACTGAAGCTTTCTTT CATSRAGHKNTEAFF
TRBJ2-7 - TRBD1 13 TRBV11-2 TGTGCCAGCAGCGGTACAGGGGGCGACGAGCAGTACTTC CASSGTGGDEQYF
TRBJ1-1 - - 12 TRBV12-5 TGTGCTAGTGCCCTGGGGGGGACTGAAGCTTTCTTT CASALGGTEAFF
TRBJ1-2 - - 13 TRBV7-2 TGTGCCAGCAGCTCCCCGGGGGTGCGTGGCTACACCTTC CASSSPGVRGYTF
TRBJ1-4 once TRBD1 16 TRBV27 TGTGCCAGCAGTCCCGGGACAGACCTTACATTTGAAAAACTGTTTTTT CASSPGTDLTFEKLFF
TRBJ1-5 - - 13 TRBV7-8 TGTGCCAGCAGCTTAGACTCCGAGGGCCCCCAGCATTTT CASSLDSEGPQHF
TRBJ2-5 - - 14 TRBV10-3 TGTGCCATCAGTGAGGTCAGGGGAGAGGAGACCCAGTACTTC CAISEVRGEETQYF
TRBJ1-2 - - 14 TRBV19 TGTGCCGTAAGGACTCGAGGATTTGACTATGGCTACACCTTC CAVRTRGFDYGYTF
TRBJ1-2 once TRBD1 16 TRBV9 TGTGCCAGCAGCGTAGGTTCGACAGGGGGCGCGTATGGCTACACCTTC CASSVGSTGGAYGYTF
TRBJ1-2 few - 13 TRBV2 TGTGCCAGCAGCCACGGACTGAACTATGGCTACACCTTC CASSHGLNYGYTF
TRBJ1-5 once TRBD1 18 TRBV5-6 TGTGCCAGCAGCTTAGGGACAGGGGCCGTATATAGCAATCAGCCCCAGCATTTT CASSLGTGAVYSNQPQHF